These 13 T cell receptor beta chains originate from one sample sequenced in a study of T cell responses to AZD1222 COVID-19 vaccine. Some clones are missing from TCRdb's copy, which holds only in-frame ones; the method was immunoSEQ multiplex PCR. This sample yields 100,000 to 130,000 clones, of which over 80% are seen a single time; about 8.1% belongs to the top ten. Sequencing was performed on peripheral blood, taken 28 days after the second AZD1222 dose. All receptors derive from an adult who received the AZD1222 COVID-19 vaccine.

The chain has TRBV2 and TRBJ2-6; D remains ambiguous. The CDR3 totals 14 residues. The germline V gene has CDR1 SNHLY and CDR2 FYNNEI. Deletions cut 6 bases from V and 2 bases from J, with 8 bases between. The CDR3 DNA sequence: TGTGCCAGCAGCCTTGACGCTGGGGCCAACGTCCTGACTTTC. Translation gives CASSLDAGANVLTF.

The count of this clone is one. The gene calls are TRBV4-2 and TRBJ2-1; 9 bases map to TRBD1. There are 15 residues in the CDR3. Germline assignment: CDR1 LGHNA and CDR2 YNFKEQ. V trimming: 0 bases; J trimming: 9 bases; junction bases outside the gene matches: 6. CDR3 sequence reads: CASSQEDRGLTEQFF. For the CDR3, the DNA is TGTGCCAGCAGCCAAGAGGACAGGGGTCTTACTGAGCAGTTCTTC.

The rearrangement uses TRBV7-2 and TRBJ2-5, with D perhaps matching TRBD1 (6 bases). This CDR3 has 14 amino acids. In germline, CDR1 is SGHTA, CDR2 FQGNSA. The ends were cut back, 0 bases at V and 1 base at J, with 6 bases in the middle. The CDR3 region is CASSLAGAQETQYF. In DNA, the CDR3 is TGTGCCAGCAGCTTAGCGGGGGCCCAAGAGACCCAGTACTTC.

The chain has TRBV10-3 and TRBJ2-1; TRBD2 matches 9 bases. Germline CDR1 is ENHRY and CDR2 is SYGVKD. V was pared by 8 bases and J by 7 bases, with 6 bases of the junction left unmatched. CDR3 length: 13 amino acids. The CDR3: CAIGGLARNEQFF. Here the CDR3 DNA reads TGTGCCATCGGAGGACTAGCGAGGAATGAGCAGTTCTTC.

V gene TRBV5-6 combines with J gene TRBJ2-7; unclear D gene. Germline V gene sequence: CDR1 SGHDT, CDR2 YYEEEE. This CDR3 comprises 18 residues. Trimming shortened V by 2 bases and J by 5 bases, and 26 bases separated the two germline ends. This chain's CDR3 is CASSFLPAGRDRRDEQYF. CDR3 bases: TGTGCCAGCAGCTTCTTACCGGCAGGTAGGGATCGAAGAGACGAGCAGTACTTC. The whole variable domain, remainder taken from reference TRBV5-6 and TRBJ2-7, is DAGVTQSPTHLIKTRGQQVTLRCSPKSGHDTVSWYQQALGQGPQFIFQYYEEEERQRGNFPDRFSGHQFPNYSSELNVNALLLGDSALYLCASSFLPAGRDRRDEQYFGPGTRLTVT.

The CDR3 sequence is CASIPGRRTEAFF. The CDR3 DNA follows: TGTGCCAGCATCCCAGGGAGGCGTACTGAAGCTTTCTTT. The chain employs TRBV6-2 or TRBV6-3 and TRBJ1-1, with D perhaps TRBD1 (5 bases). CDR1 MNHEY and CDR2 SVGEGT come from the germline V gene. V was trimmed by 7 bases and J by 5 bases, leaving 14 bases between them. The CDR3 runs 13 residues.

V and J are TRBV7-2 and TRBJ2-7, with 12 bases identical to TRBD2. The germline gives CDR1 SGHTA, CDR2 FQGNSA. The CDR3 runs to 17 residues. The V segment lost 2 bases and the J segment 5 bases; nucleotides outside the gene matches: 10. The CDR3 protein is CASSLSLAGGPVHEQYF. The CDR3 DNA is TGTGCCAGCAGCTTATCGCTAGCGGGAGGGCCGGTGCACGAGCAGTACTTC. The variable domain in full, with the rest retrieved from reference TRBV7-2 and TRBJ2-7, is GAGVSQSPSNKVTEKGKDVELRCDPISGHTALYWYRQSLGQGLEFLIYFQGNSAPDKSGLPSDRFSAERTGGSVSTLTIQRTQQEDSAVYLCASSLSLAGGPVHEQYFGPGTRLTVT.

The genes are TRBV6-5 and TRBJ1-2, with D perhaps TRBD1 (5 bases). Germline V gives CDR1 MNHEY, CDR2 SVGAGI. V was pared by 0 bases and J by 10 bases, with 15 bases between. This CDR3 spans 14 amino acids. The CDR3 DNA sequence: TGTGCCAGCAGTTACTCGATCCAGGGAAAGGACTACACCTTC. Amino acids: CASSYSIQGKDYTF.

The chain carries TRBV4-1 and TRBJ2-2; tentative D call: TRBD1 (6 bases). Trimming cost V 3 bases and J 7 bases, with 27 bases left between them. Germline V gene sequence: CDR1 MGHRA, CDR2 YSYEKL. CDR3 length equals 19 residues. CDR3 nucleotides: TGCGCCAGCAGCCATATCTTACAACAGGGTCATAAGGACGTCGGGGAGCTGTTTTTT. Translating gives CASSHILQQGHKDVGELFF.

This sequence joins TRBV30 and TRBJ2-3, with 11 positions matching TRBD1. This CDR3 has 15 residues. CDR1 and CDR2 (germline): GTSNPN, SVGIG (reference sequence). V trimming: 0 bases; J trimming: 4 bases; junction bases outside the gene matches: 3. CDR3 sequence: CAWSVRTGGSDTQYF. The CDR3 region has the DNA TGTGCCTGGAGTGTCAGGACAGGGGGCTCAGATACGCAGTATTTT.

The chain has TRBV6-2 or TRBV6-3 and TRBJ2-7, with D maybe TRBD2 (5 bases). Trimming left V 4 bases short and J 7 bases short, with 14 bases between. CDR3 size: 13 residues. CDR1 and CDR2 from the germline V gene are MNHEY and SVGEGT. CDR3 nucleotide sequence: TGTGCCAGCAGTTCGCGAGGGCCGGGTGAGCAGTACTTC. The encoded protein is CASSSRGPGEQYF.

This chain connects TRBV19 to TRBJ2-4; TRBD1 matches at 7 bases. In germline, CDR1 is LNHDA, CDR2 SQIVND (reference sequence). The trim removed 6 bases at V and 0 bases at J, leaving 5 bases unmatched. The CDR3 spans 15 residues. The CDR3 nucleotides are TGTGCCAGTAGCGACAGGGACAGAGCCAAAAACATTCAGTACTTC. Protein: CASSDRDRAKNIQYF.

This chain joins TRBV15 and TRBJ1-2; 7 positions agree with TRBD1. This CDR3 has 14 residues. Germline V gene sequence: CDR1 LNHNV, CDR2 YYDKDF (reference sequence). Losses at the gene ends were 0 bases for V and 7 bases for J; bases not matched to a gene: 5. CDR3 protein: CATSRDGTETGYTF. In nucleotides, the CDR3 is TGTGCCACCAGCAGAGATGGGACAGAAACTGGCTACACCTTC.